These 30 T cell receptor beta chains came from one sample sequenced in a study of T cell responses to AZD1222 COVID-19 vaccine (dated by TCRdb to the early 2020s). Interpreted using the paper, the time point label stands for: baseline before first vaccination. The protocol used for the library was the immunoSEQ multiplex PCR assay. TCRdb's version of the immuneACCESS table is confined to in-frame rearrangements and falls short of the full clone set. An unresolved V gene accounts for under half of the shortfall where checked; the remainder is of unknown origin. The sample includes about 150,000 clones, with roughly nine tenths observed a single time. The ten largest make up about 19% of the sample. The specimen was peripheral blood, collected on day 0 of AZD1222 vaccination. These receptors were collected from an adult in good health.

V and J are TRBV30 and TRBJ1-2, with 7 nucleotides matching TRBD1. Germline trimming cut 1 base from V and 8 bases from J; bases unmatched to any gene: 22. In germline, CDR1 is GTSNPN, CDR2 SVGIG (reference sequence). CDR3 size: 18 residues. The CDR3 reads CAWSASDRDSYRSRGYTF. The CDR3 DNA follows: TGTGCCTGGAGTGCTTCAGACCGGGACAGCTATCGCTCACGCGGCTACACCTTC.

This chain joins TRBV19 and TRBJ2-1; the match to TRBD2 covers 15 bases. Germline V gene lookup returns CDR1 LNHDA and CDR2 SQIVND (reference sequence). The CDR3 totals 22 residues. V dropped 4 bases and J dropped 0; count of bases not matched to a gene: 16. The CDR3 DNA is TGTGCCAGTAGTACCCGAACGGGACTAGCGGGGGGAACAACGAGCTCCTACAATGAGCAGTTCTTC. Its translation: CASSTRTGLAGGTTSSYNEQFF.

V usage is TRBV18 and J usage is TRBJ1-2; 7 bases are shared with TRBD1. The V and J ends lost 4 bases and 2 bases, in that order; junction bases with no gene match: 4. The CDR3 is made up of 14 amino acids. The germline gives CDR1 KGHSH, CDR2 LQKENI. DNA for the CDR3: TGTGCCAGCTCACTACAGGGGTTAAACTATGGCTACACCTTC. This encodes CASSLQGLNYGYTF.

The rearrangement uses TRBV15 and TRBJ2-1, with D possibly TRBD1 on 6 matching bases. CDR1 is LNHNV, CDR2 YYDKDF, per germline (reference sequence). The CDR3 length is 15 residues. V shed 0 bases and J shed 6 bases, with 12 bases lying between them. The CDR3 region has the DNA TGTGCCACCAGCAGAGATCGGACAGTACTCAATGAGCAGTTCTTC. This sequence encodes CATSRDRTVLNEQFF.

CDR3 protein: CATSRLLTEQYF. The CDR3, as DNA: TGTGCCACCAGCAGACTCCTGACAGAGCAGTACTTC. The chain recombines TRBV15 with TRBJ2-7; D gene ambiguous. Trimming stripped 2 bases from V and 7 bases from J, with 9 bases between. There are 12 residues in the CDR3. Germline CDR1 is LNHNV and CDR2 is YYDKDF (reference sequence).

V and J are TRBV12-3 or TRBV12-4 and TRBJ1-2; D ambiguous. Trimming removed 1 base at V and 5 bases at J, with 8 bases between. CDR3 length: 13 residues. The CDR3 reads CASSLGTKYGYTF. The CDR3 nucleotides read TGTGCCAGCAGTTTAGGTACGAAGTATGGCTACACCTTC.

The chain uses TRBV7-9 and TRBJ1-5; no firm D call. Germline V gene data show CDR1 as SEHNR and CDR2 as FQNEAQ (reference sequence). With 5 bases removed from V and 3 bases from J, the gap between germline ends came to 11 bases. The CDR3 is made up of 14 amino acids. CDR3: CASSPAGFNQPQHF. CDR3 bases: TGTGCCAGCAGCCCGGCGGGGTTCAATCAGCCCCAGCATTTT.

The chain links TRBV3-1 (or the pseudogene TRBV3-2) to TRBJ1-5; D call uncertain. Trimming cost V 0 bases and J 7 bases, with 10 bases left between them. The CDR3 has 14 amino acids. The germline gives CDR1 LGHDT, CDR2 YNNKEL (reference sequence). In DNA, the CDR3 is TGTGCCAGCAGCCAAGAGGTTACTGAACAGCCCCAGCATTTT. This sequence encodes CASSQEVTEQPQHF.

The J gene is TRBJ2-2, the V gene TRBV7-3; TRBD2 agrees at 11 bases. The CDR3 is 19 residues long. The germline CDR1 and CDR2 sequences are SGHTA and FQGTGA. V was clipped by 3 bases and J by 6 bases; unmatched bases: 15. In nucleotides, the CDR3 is TGTGCCAGCAGCTTCCTGGACAGGAGGAGACTAGCGGGGTCCGGGGAGCTGTTTTTT. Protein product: CASSFLDRRRLAGSGELFF.

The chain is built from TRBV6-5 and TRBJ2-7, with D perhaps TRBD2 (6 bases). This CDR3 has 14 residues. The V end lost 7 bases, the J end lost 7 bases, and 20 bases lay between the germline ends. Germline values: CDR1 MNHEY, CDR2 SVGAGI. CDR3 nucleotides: TGTGCCAGCAAAGGGACCGGGGGAAGGGTGGAGCAGTACTTC. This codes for CASKGTGGRVEQYF.

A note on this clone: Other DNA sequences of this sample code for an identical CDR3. This CDR3 is CASSLGGGDEQYF. The CDR3 DNA follows: TGCGCCAGCAGCTTGGGGGGAGGGGACGAGCAGTACTTC. The chain uses TRBV5-1 and TRBJ2-7, with 7 bases lining up with TRBD2. Germline CDR1 reads SGHRS; CDR2 reads YFSETQ. The CDR3 covers 13 residues. Trimming removed 0 bases from V and 5 bases from J; junction bases left unmatched: 2. Variable domain in full (rest from reference TRBV5-1 and TRBJ2-7): KAGVTQTPRYLIKTRGQQVTLSCSPISGHRSVSWYQQTPGQGLQFLFEYFSETQRNKGNFPGRFSGRQFSNSRSEMNVSTLELGDSALYLCASSLGGGDEQYFGPGTRLTVT.

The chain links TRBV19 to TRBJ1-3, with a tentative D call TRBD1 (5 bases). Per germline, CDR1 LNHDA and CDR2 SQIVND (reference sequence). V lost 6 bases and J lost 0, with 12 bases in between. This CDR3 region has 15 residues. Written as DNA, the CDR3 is TGTGCCAGTAGCGAGGACATAAACTCTGGAAACACCATATATTTT. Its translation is CASSEDINSGNTIYF.

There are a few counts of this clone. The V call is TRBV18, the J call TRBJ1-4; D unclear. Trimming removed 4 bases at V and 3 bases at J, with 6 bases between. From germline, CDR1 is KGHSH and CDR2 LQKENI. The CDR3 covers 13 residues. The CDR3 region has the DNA TGTGCCAGCTCACTACAGTCTAATGAAAAACTGTTTTTT. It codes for CASSLQSNEKLFF.

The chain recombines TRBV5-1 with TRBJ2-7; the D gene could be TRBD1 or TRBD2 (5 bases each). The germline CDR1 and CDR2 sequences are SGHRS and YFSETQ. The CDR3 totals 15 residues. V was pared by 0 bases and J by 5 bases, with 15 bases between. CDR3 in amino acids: CASSLGARGEDEQYF. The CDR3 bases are TGCGCCAGCAGCTTGGGGGCTAGAGGGGAAGACGAGCAGTACTTC.

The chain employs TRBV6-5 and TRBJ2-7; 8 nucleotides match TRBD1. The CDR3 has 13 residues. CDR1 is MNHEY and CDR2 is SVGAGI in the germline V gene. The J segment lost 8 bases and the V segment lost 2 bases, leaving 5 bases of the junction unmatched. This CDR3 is CASSYVPGGQQYF. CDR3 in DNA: TGTGCCAGCAGTTACGTTCCAGGGGGCCAGCAGTACTTC.

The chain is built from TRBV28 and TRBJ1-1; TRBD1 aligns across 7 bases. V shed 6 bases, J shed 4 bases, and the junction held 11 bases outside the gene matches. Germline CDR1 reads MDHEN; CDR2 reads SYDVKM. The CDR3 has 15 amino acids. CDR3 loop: CASSSPDRDFTEAFF. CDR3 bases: TGTGCCAGCAGCTCTCCCGACAGGGACTTCACTGAAGCTTTCTTT.

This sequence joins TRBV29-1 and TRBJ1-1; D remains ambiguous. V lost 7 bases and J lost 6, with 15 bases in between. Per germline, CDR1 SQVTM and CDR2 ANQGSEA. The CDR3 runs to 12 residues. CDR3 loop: CSATTPDAEAFF. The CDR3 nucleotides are TGCAGCGCAACTACCCCGGACGCTGAAGCTTTCTTT.

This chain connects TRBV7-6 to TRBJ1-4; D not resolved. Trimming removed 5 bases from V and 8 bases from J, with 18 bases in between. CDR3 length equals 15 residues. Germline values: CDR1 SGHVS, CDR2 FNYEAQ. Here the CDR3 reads CASSPPGGVSEKLFF. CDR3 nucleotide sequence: TGTGCCAGCAGCCCACCGGGCGGGGTTTCCGAAAAACTGTTTTTT. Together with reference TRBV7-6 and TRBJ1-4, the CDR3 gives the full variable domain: GAGVSQSPRYKVTKRGQDVALRCDPISGHVSLYWYRQALGQGPEFLTYFNYEAQQDKSGLPNDRFSAERPEGSISTLTIQRTEQRDSAMYRCASSPPGGVSEKLFFGSGTQLSVL.

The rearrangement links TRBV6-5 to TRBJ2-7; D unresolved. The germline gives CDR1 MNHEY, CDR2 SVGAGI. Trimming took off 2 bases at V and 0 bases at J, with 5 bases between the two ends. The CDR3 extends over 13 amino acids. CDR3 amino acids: CASSYRNSYEQYF. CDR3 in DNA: TGTGCCAGCAGTTACCGAAACTCCTACGAGCAGTACTTC.

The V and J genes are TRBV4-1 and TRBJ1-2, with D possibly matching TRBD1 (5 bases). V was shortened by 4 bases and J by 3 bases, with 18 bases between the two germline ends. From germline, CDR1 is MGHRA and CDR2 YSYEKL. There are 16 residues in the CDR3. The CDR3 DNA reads TGCGCCAGCAGCCTATCCGGGGCTTCCGGGGACTATGGCTACACCTTC. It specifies CASSLSGASGDYGYTF.

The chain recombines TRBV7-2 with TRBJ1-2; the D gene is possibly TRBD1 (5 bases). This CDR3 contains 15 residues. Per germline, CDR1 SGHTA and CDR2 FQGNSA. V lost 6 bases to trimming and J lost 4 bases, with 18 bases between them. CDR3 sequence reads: CASRDAGTGPYGYTF. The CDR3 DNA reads TGTGCCAGCAGGGATGCCGGGACCGGTCCCTATGGCTACACCTTC.

CDR3 nucleotides: TGTGCCAGCAGTCCCGGGACAGGGAATTTAAGTGAGCAGTTCTTC. As protein: CASSPGTGNLSEQFF. The rearrangement joins TRBV28 to TRBJ2-1; 9 bases map to TRBD1. The J segment lost 9 bases and the V segment lost 5 bases, leaving 11 bases of the junction unmatched. The V gene's germline CDR1 is MDHEN and CDR2 SYDVKM. The CDR3 length is 15 residues.

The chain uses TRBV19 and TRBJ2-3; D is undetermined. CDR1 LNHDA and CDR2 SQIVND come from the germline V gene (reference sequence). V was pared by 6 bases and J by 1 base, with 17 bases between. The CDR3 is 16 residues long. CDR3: CASRREPALGTDTQYF. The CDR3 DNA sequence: TGTGCCAGTAGGAGAGAACCTGCTCTCGGCACAGATACGCAGTATTTT.

CDR3 sequence (DNA): TGTGCCAGCAGCGAACAGGGTTACGGCGGCTACACCTTC. Translation gives CASSEQGYGGYTF. The chain couples TRBV7-9 to TRBJ1-2; D might be TRBD1 (6 bases). V was cut by 5 bases and J by 8 bases, with 15 bases left in between. Germline-derived CDR1 and CDR2 are SEHNR and FQNEAQ (reference sequence). The CDR3 runs 13 residues.

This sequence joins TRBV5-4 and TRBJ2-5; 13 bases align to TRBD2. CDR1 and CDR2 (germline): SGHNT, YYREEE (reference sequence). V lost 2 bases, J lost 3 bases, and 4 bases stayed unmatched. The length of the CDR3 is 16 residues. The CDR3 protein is CASSFPGLAGEETQYF. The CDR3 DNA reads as TGTGCCAGCAGCTTCCCAGGACTAGCGGGAGAAGAGACCCAGTACTTC.

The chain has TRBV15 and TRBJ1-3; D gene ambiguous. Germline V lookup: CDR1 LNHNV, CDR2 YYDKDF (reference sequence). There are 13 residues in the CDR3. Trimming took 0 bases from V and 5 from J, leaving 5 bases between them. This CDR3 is CATSRDRRNTIYF. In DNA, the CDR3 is TGTGCCACCAGCAGAGATAGGAGAAACACCATATATTTT.

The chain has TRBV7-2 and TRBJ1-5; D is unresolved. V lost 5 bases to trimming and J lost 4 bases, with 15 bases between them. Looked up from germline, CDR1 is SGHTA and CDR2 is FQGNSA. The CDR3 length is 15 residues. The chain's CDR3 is CASSIRLGPNQPQHF. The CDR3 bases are TGTGCCAGCAGCATTCGCCTCGGTCCAAATCAGCCCCAGCATTTT. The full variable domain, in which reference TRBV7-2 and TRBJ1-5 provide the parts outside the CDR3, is GAGVSQSPSNKVTEKGKDVELRCDPISGHTALYWYRQSLGQGLEFLIYFQGNSAPDKSGLPSDRFSAERTGGSVSTLTIQRTQQEDSAVYLCASSIRLGPNQPQHFGDGTRLSIL.

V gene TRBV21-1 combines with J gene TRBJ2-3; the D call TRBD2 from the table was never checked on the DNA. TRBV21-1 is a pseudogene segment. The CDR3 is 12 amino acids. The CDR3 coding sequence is TGTGCCAGCAGCATCCGACGGGGTACGCAGTATTTT. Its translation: CASSIRRGTQYF.

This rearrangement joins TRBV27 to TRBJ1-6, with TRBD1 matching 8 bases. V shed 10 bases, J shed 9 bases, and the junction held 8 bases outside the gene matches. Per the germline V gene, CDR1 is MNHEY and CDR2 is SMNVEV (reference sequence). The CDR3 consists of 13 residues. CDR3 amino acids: CATRGQAGSPLHF. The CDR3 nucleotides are TGTGCCACCCGGGGACAGGCAGGTTCACCCCTCCACTTT.

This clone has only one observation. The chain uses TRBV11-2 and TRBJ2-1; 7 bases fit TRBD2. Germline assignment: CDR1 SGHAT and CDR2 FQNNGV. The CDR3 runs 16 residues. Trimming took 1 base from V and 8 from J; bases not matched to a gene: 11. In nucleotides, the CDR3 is TGTGCCAGCAGCTTAGGGCTAGGCGGGAGAGGCGATGAGCAGTTCTTC. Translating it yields CASSLGLGGRGDEQFF.